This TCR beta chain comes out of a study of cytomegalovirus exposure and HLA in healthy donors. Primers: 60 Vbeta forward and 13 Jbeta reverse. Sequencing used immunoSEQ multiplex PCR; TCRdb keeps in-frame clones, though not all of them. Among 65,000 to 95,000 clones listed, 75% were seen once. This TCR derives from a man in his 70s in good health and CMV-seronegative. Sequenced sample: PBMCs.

The CDR3 protein is CASSVLAGRDTDTQYF. CDR3 nucleotides: TGTGCCAGCAGCGTTCTAGCGGGAAGGGACACAGATACGCAGTATTTT. The chain employs TRBV9 and TRBJ2-3, with TRBD2 matching over 9 bases. In germline, CDR1 is SGDLS, CDR2 YYNGEE. The CDR3 loop spans 16 amino acids. Germline trimming cut 2 bases from V and 2 bases from J; bases unmatched to any gene: 6.